This record looks at one T cell receptor beta chain sequence and its context. Trimming pared 5 bases from V and 6 bases from J, leaving 17 bases between. This CDR3 has 15 residues. CDR1 MNHEY and CDR2 SVGAGI come from the germline V gene. Repertoires were generated with immunoSEQ multiplex PCR, while TCRdb's copy carries only in-frame clones and drops some. The sample lists under 200,000 clones, around 87% occurring once. The data were obtained in a study of blood T cell repertoires in COVID-19. Study as a whole: From T cells, B-cell-depleted T cells, or PBMCs came the material, which was cDNA or gDNA.

Participants were aged about 18 to 100 years, lived in 24 US areas, and enrolled virtually. Cohort placement rested on clinical history that participants reported themselves. Donors in Cohort 3 counted as recovered after two negative PCRs, clearance, or symptom resolution. V gene TRBV6-5 combines with J gene TRBJ2-4; D remains ambiguous. The sequenced sample consisted of PBMCs or T cells enriched from blood (not recorded which). This TCR was sampled from a woman aged 45-65 years who had recovered from COVID-19. The DNA for the CDR3 is TGTGCCAGCAGTCAACCCTATGGGCCCTTAAACATTCAGTACTTC. It codes for CASSQPYGPLNIQYF.